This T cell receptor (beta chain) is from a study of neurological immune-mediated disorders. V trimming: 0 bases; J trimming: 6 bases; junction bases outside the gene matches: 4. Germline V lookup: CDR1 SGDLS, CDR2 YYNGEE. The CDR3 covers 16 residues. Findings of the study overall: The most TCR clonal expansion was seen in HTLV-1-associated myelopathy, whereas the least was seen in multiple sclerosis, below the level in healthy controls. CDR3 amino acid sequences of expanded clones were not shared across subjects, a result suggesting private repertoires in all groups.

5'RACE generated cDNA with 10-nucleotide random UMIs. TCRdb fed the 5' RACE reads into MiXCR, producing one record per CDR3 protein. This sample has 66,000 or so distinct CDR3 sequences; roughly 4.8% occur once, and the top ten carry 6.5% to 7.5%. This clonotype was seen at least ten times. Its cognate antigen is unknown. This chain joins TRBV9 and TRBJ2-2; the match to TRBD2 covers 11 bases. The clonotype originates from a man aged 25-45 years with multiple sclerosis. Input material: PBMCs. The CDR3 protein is CASSVDGLAGSGELFF. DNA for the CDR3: TGTGCCAGCAGCGTAGACGGACTAGCGGGTTCCGGGGAGCTGTTTTTT.